Below are 27 T cell receptor beta chains sequenced from a single sample in a study of PD-1 blockade in classical Hodgkin lymphoma. Clones were read by immunoSEQ multiplex PCR, and TCRdb kept only the in-frame ones, dropping some. This sample has about 17,000 clones; roughly 90% occur once, and the top ten carry 3.9%. Specified time point: newly diagnosed, previously untreated cHL patient sample. Sequencing was done on a sample of peripheral blood mononuclear cells (PBMCs). The receptors stem from a human donor with classical Hodgkin lymphoma.

This clone was picked up one time. The DNA for the CDR3 is TGTGCCAGCAGCTCACCGTCGGGTCCTGTGGGCAATGAGCAGTTCTTC. Its protein product is CASSSPSGPVGNEQFF. J is TRBJ2-1 and V is TRBV7-9; unclear D gene. The germline gives CDR1 SEHNR, CDR2 FQNEAQ (reference sequence). The CDR3 covers 16 residues. Trimming removed 4 bases from V and 6 bases from J, with 19 bases in between.

This clone was recorded once. The chain carries TRBV10-3 and TRBJ2-7; 8 bases line up with TRBD2. Trimming took 4 bases from V and 3 from J; bases not matched to a gene: 11. The CDR3 is made up of 16 amino acids. Germline values: CDR1 ENHRY, CDR2 SYGVKD. As DNA, the CDR3 is TGTGCCATCAGTGGTCTGAGATCTAGCGGGTTCTACGAGCAGTACTTC. Translating gives CAISGLRSSGFYEQYF.

The V and J genes are TRBV4-3 and TRBJ2-3; 9 positions match TRBD1. Germline lookup yields CDR1 LGHNA and CDR2 YSLEER. The CDR3 loop spans 18 amino acids. Trimming removed 1 base from V and 1 base from J; junction bases left unmatched: 9. CDR3 amino acids: CASSQVIRGTGRTDTQYF. The CDR3 DNA follows: TGCGCCAGCAGCCAAGTTATTCGGGGGACAGGGCGCACAGATACGCAGTATTTT.

This sequence joins TRBV10-3 and TRBJ1-3, with D possibly matching TRBD1 (6 bases). Germline CDR1 and CDR2: ENHRY and SYGVKD. The V gene lost 2 bases and the J gene lost 4 bases, with 6 bases spanning the gap. The CDR3 is 13 residues long. The DNA for the CDR3 is TGTGCCATCAGTGAGACAGGGGGAAACACCATATATTTT. Residues: CAISETGGNTIYF.

The chain is built from TRBV7-8 and TRBJ1-5, with D perhaps matching TRBD1 (5 bases). This CDR3 has 13 residues. Germline V gene sequence: CDR1 SGHVS, CDR2 FQNEAQ. V was cut by 5 bases and J by 1 base, with 6 bases left in between. For the CDR3, the DNA is TGTGCCAGCAGCCGGGACAGCAATCAGCCCCAGCATTTT. This translates into CASSRDSNQPQHF.

The rearrangement joins TRBV7-2 to TRBJ1-5, with D perhaps TRBD1 (6 bases). V lost 5 bases, J lost 5 bases, and 13 bases lay in between. Germline V gene sequence: CDR1 SGHTA, CDR2 FQGNSA. This CDR3 contains 14 residues. DNA for the CDR3: TGTGCCAGCAGCCCACAGGGTAGGGATCAGCCCCAGCATTTT. Its translation is CASSPQGRDQPQHF.

The gene calls are TRBV5-1 and TRBJ2-7, with 12 bases aligning to TRBD1. CDR1 is SGHRS and CDR2 is YFSETQ in the germline V gene. The CDR3 consists of 15 residues. After removal of 4 bases from V and 5 bases from J, the junction contained 7 bases not matched to a gene. The CDR3: CASSEGTGGAHEQYF. CDR3 sequence (DNA): TGCGCCAGCAGCGAAGGGACAGGGGGCGCCCACGAGCAGTACTTC.

This rearrangement joins TRBV5-1 to TRBJ2-2, with 9 bases that match TRBD2. Germline loops: CDR1 SGHRS, CDR2 YFSETQ. V was pared by 4 bases and J by 0 bases, with 4 bases of the junction left unmatched. The CDR3 extends over 16 amino acids. The CDR3 is CASSVSSGANTGELFF. The CDR3 DNA sequence: TGCGCCAGCAGCGTATCTAGCGGGGCGAACACCGGGGAGCTGTTTTTT.

This sequence joins TRBV7-9 and TRBJ2-2; tentatively, D is TRBD1 (5 bases). The length of the CDR3 is 10 residues. V was clipped by 10 bases and J by 6 bases, with 6 bases between them. Germline V gene lookup returns CDR1 SEHNR and CDR2 FQNEAQ (reference sequence). The CDR3 sequence: CAIGAGELFF. The CDR3 region has the DNA TGTGCCATAGGGGCCGGGGAGCTGTTTTTT.

The chain is built from TRBV18 and TRBJ1-1; TRBD1 might be the D (5 bases). The V gene's germline CDR1 is KGHSH and CDR2 LQKENI. V gave up 6 bases and J gave up 3 bases, with 14 bases separating them. This CDR3 spans 14 amino acids. Here the CDR3 DNA reads TGTGCCAGCTCGGGGGGAGGGAGAGACACTGAAGCTTTCTTT. This sequence encodes CASSGGGRDTEAFF.

The gene calls are TRBV5-1 and TRBJ2-3; D is uncertain. The CDR3 contains 14 residues. Trimming cost V 7 bases and J 7 bases, with 19 bases left between them. CDR1 is SGHRS and CDR2 is YFSETQ in the germline V gene. The CDR3 loop reads CASAPESPSYTQYF. The CDR3 bases are TGCGCCAGCGCCCCCGAGAGTCCCTCTTATACGCAGTATTTT.

This clone was observed a single time. This CDR3 is also generated by other DNA sequences in the sample. This sequence joins TRBV4-3 and TRBJ2-7; a possible D gene is TRBD1 (6 bases). The V end lost 3 bases, the J end lost 3 bases, and 15 bases lay between the germline ends. Germline values: CDR1 LGHNA, CDR2 YSLEER. The CDR3 extends over 15 amino acids. CDR3 coding DNA: TGCGCCAGCAGCCAGGGGACAAGGGGAGACTACGAGCAGTACTTC. Its translation is CASSQGTRGDYEQYF.

The rearrangement links TRBV7-9 to TRBJ2-3; TRBD2 matches at 10 bases. The CDR3 covers 15 residues. The germline gives CDR1 SEHNR, CDR2 FQNEAQ (reference sequence). With 3 bases clipped from V and 4 bases from J, the junction kept 4 bases outside the gene matches. CDR3 protein: CASSFSGRGSDTQYF. CDR3 coding DNA: TGTGCCAGCAGCTTCAGCGGGAGGGGCTCAGATACGCAGTATTTT.

The chain joins TRBV2 to TRBJ2-7; D remains unclear. CDR1 SNHLY and CDR2 FYNNEI come from the germline V gene. The CDR3 totals 15 residues. Deletions cut 6 bases from V and 0 bases from J, with 15 bases between. The CDR3 loop is CASRGLDISSYEQYF. As DNA, the CDR3 is TGTGCCAGCAGGGGGTTGGATATTAGCTCCTACGAGCAGTACTTC.

The chain joins TRBV7-2 to TRBJ2-5, with D unresolved. Between the trimmed V and J ends, which lost 2 bases and 1 base, there was a span of 5 bases. The germline V gene has CDR1 SGHTA and CDR2 FQGNSA. The CDR3 has 13 amino acids. CDR3: CASSLSPQETQYF. DNA for the CDR3: TGTGCCAGCAGCTTAAGCCCCCAAGAGACCCAGTACTTC.

V is TRBV7-2 and J is TRBJ2-7; possibly TRBD2 for D (5 bases). Germline CDR1 reads SGHTA; CDR2 reads FQGNSA. Trimming removed 7 bases at V and 4 bases at J, with 14 bases between. The CDR3 contains 13 residues. The CDR3 here is CASTYPGVYEQYF. The CDR3 nucleotides read TGTGCCAGCACCTATCCCGGGGTTTACGAGCAGTACTTC.

The rearrangement joins TRBV5-8 to TRBJ2-3, with D possibly TRBD2 on 6 matching bases. Trimming took 0 bases from V and 8 from J, leaving 19 bases between them. From germline, CDR1 is SGHTS and CDR2 YDEGEE. The CDR3 has 16 residues. This CDR3 reads CASSLGDFPFPGTQYF. The CDR3 DNA reads TGTGCCAGCAGCTTGGGGGACTTCCCCTTTCCGGGTACGCAGTATTTT.

This rearrangement joins TRBV7-9 to TRBJ2-3, with TRBD1 matching 8 bases. Germline lookup yields CDR1 SEHNR and CDR2 FQNEAQ (reference sequence). The CDR3 consists of 16 residues. Trimming at V came to 1 base and at J to 2 bases, leaving 5 bases not matched to a gene. CDR3 DNA: TGTGCCAGCAGCTTAGTAGGACAGGGAGACACAGATACGCAGTATTTT. Translating it yields CASSLVGQGDTDTQYF.

The CDR3 DNA is TGTGCCAGCAGCTTGAGGAGGGACACAGATACGCAGTATTTT. Translating gives CASSLRRDTDTQYF. The chain joins TRBV6-5 to TRBJ2-3; D is possibly TRBD2 (6 bases). Trimming left V 6 bases short and J 2 bases short, with 12 bases between. The germline V gene encodes CDR1 MNHEY and CDR2 SVGAGI. The CDR3 is made up of 14 amino acids.

The chain joins TRBV11-2 to TRBJ2-7, with D perhaps assigned TRBD1 or TRBD2 (6 bases each). V was shortened by 8 bases and J by 1 base, with 27 bases between the two germline ends. Germline lookup yields CDR1 SGHAT and CDR2 FQNNGV. The CDR3 runs 18 residues. CDR3: CASHGEVPDGGTSYEQYF. The CDR3 nucleotides are TGTGCCAGCCATGGGGAGGTACCCGACGGAGGGACATCCTACGAGCAGTACTTC.

This clone was recorded only once. The chain has TRBV18 and TRBJ2-5; 10 bases line up with TRBD2. This CDR3 comprises 18 residues. Per germline, CDR1 KGHSH and CDR2 LQKENI. J lost 3 bases, V lost 2 bases, and 12 bases had no gene match. The DNA for the CDR3 is TGTGCCAGCTCACCAGCAGGGCTAGCGGGAGCGGGGAAAGAGACCCAGTACTTC. Translation: CASSPAGLAGAGKETQYF.

The chain carries TRBV5-1 and TRBJ1-2; possible D gene TRBD1, 6 bases. Germline values: CDR1 SGHRS, CDR2 YFSETQ. The CDR3 has 14 residues. V dropped 0 bases and J dropped 4 bases, with 10 bases sitting between them. The CDR3 bases are TGCGCCAGCAGCTTGGATACAGGGACCTATGGCTACACCTTC. This sequence encodes CASSLDTGTYGYTF.

The chain has TRBV6-1 and TRBJ1-1; D uncertain. Germline CDR1 and CDR2: MNHNS and SASEGT. Trimming took off 1 base at V and 0 bases at J, with 6 bases between the two ends. This CDR3 has 14 amino acids. Written as DNA, the CDR3 is TGTGCCAGCAGTGAAGTCTACCTGAACACTGAAGCTTTCTTT. Translating it yields CASSEVYLNTEAFF.

The chain carries TRBV15 and TRBJ2-6, with D unresolved. The V gene lost 1 base and the J gene lost 0 bases, with 4 bases spanning the gap. Germline V lookup: CDR1 LNHNV, CDR2 YYDKDF (reference sequence). The CDR3 runs 15 residues. The CDR3 reads CATSRGDSGANVLTF. CDR3 bases: TGTGCCACCAGCAGAGGGGACTCTGGGGCCAACGTCCTGACTTTC.

This chain links TRBV19 with TRBJ1-1, with a weak D call TRBD1 (5 bases). V was trimmed by 4 bases and J by 1 base, leaving 16 bases between them. In germline, CDR1 is LNHDA, CDR2 SQIVND (reference sequence). This CDR3 is built from 16 residues. This CDR3 is CASSTGHTLGNTEAFF. The CDR3 coding sequence is TGTGCCAGTAGTACAGGACACACCCTGGGGAACACTGAAGCTTTCTTT.

The rearrangement links TRBV7-3 to TRBJ2-2; D is unclear. This CDR3 is built from 13 residues. Trimming removed 5 bases at V and 5 bases at J, with 9 bases between. CDR1 and CDR2 (germline): SGHTA, FQGTGA. DNA for the CDR3: TGTGCCAGCAGCATTTTTAGGACCGGGGAGCTGTTTTTT. It encodes CASSIFRTGELFF.

The chain combines TRBV7-2 with TRBJ2-1; tentative D call: TRBD2 (6 bases). This CDR3 has 16 residues. Germline CDR1 SGHTA, CDR2 FQGNSA. V shed 1 base and J shed 12 bases, with 22 bases lying between them. The DNA of the CDR3 is TGTGCCAGCAGCTTAGGGCCGGGACTCGGTCAACTAGGGCAGTTCTTC. This gives the protein CASSLGPGLGQLGQFF.